The clone carrying this T cell receptor beta chain was observed a single time. Original methodology: Reference gene primer amplification in the assay estimated nucleated cell counts. Clones were read by immunoSEQ multiplex PCR, and TCRdb kept only the in-frame ones, dropping some. Clone size and the V and J calls come from that table; the DNA yielded D and trimming. The table records some 300,000 clones, almost 90% of them present only once. This entry is derived from a study of blood T cell repertoires in COVID-19. Study-wide context: In each case, the material was cDNA or gDNA derived from T cells, B-cell-depleted T cells, or PBMCs.

The germline V gene has CDR1 LNHNV and CDR2 YYDKDF (reference sequence). V lost 6 bases and J 8 bases, leaving 13 bases between the germline ends. CDR3 length: 12 amino acids. A Seattle source enrolled patients during active infection and followed them longitudinally. The sample comprised peripheral blood. The receptor was derived from a woman between 40 and 55 years old with COVID-19, enrolled during active disease. The V call is TRBV15, the J call TRBJ1-1; the D is unclear. CDR3 DNA: TGTGCCACCAGAAGGAGTGGCACCGAAGCTTTCTTT. Translated: CATRRSGTEAFF.